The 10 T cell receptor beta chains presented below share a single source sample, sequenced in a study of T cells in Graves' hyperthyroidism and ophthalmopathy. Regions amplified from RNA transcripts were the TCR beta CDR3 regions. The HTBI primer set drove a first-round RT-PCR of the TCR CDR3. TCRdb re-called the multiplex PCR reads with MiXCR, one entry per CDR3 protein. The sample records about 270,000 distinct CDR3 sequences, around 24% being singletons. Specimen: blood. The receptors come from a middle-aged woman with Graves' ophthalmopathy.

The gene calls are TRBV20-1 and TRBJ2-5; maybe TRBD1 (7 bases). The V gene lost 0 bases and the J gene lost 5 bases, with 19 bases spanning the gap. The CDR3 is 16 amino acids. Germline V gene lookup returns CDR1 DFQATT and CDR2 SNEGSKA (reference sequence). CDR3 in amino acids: CSARDQNRGLKETQYF. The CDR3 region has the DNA TGCAGTGCTAGAGATCAGAACAGGGGACTGAAGGAGACCCAGTACTTC.

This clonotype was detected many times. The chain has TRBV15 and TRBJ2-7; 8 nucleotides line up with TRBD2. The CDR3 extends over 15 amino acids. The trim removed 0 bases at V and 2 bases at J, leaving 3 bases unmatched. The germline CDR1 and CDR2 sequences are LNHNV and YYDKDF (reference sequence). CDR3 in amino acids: CATSRDPGGAYEQYF. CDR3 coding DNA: TGTGCCACCAGCAGAGATCCGGGGGGGGCCTACGAGCAGTACTTC.

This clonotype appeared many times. The chain's CDR3 is CASSAPGHPAYEQYF. CDR3 nucleotides: TGTGCCAGCAGTGCACCGGGACACCCGGCCTACGAGCAGTACTTC. The chain links TRBV6-1 to TRBJ2-7; D possibly corresponds to TRBD1 (6 bases). Deletions cut 4 bases from V and 2 bases from J, with 15 bases between. Germline lookup yields CDR1 MNHNS and CDR2 SASEGT. The CDR3 totals 15 residues.

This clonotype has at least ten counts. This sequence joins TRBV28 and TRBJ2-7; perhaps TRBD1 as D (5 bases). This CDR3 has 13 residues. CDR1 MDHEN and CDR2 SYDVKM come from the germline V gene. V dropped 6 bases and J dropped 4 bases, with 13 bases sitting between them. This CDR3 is CASSPDMDYEQYF. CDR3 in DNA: TGTGCCAGCAGCCCGGACATGGATTACGAGCAGTACTTC.

The CDR3 DNA reads TGTGCCACCAGCCGGTCCCCACAAGGCATTCAGTACTTC. As protein: CATSRSPQGIQYF. V usage is TRBV24-1 and J usage is TRBJ2-4; D remains ambiguous. V lost 7 bases and J lost 9, with 15 bases in between. The length of the CDR3 is 13 residues. Looked up from germline, CDR1 is KGHDR and CDR2 is SFDVKD.

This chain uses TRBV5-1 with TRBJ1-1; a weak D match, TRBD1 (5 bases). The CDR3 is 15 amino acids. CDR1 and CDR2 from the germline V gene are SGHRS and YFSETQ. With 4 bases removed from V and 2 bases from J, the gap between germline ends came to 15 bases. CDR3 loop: CASSPMAGYNTEAFF. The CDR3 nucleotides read TGCGCCAGCAGCCCAATGGCAGGGTATAACACTGAAGCTTTCTTT.

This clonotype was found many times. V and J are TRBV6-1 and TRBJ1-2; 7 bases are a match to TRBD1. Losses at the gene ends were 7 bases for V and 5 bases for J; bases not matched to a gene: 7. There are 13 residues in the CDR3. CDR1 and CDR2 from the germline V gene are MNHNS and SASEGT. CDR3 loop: CASTQIRGYGYTF. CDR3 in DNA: TGTGCCAGCACCCAGATCAGGGGGTATGGCTACACCTTC.

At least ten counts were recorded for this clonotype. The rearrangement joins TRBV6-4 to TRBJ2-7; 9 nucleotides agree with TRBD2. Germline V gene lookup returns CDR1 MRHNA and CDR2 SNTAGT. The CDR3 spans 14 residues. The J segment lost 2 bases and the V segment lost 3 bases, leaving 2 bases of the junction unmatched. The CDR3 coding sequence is TGTGCCAGCAGTGAGACTAGCGGTGCCTACGAGCAGTACTTC. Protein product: CASSETSGAYEQYF.

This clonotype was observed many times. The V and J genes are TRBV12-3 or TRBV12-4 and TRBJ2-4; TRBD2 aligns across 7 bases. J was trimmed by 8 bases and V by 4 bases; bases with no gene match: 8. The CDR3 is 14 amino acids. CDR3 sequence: CASSSLAVLDIQYF. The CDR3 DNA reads TGTGCCAGCAGTTCCCTAGCGGTTCTAGACATTCAGTACTTC.

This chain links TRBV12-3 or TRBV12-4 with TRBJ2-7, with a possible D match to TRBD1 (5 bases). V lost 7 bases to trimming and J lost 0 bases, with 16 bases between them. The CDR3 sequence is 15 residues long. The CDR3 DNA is TGTGCCAGCAATCACAGGAGATTAAGCTCCTACGAGCAGTACTTC. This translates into CASNHRRLSSYEQYF.